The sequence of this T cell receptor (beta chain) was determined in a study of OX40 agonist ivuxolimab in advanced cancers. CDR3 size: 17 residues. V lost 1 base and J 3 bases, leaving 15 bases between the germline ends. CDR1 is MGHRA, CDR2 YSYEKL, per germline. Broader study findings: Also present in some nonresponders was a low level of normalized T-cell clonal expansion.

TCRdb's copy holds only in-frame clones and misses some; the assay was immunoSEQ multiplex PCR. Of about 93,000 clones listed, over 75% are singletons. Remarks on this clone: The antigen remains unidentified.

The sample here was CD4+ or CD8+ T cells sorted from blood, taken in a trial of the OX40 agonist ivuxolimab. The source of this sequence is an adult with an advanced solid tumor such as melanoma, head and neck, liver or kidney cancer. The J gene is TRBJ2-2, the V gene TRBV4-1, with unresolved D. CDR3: CASSQAEAKEYTGELFF. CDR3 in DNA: TGCGCCAGCAGCCAAGCCGAGGCAAAGGAATACACCGGGGAGCTGTTTTTT.